This T cell receptor (beta chain) was documented in a study of blood T cells in healthy people across ages. There are many counts of this clonotype. Individuals who donated were healthy Caucasians from Russia aged roughly 6 to 95. Per the germline V gene, CDR1 is DFQATT and CDR2 is SNEGSKA (reference sequence). Trimming removed 5 bases from V and 4 bases from J; junction bases left unmatched: 8. The CDR3 runs to 16 residues. With a J-beta primer mix and a sample-barcoded 5' primer, a second PCR ran roughly 6 to 11 cycles. TCRdb re-analysed the 5' RACE reads in MiXCR, keeping a single row per CDR3 protein. Of approximately 960,000 distinct CDR3 sequences in the sample, under 35% were seen once. The sample was also reused in another study, on T cells of mothers and their children.

The source is a woman in her 40s in good health. The material sequenced was blood. The chain carries TRBV20-1 and TRBJ2-1, with 13 bases identical to TRBD2. In DNA, the CDR3 is TGCAGTGCTTCCCGACTAGCGGGGGGATTATACAATGAGCAGTTCTTC. Its translation: CSASRLAGGLYNEQFF.